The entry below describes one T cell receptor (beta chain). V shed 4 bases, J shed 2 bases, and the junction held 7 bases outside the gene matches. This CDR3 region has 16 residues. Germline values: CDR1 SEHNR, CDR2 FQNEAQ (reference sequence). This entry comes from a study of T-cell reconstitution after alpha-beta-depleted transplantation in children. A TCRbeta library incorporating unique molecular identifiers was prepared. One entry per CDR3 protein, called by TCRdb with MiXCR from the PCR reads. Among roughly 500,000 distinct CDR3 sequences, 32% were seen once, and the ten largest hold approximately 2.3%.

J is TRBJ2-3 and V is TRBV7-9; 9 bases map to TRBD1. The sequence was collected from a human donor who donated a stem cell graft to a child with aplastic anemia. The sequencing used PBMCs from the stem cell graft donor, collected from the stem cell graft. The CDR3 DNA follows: TGTGCCAGCAGCTCGATCGGGACAGGGTACACAGATACGCAGTATTTT. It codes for CASSSIGTGYTDTQYF.